The 5 T cell receptor beta chains given below trace back to one sample, sequenced in a study of T cell responses to AZD1222 COVID-19 vaccine. Measured with immunoSEQ multiplex PCR; TCRdb has only the in-frame clones, and not every one. The sample has roughly 120,000 clones; about nine tenths are singletons. The sequencing here drew on peripheral blood, taken on day 0 of AZD1222 vaccination. These receptors originate from an adult in good health.

This chain's CDR3 is CASSFYFKETQYF. The CDR3 bases are TGTGCCAGCAGTTTTTACTTTAAAGAGACCCAGTACTTC. The J gene is TRBJ2-5, the V gene TRBV12-3 or TRBV12-4; D call uncertain. This CDR3 has 13 amino acids. Deletions cut 3 bases from V and 3 bases from J, with 8 bases between.

This chain connects TRBV18 to TRBJ2-3; perhaps TRBD2 as D (6 bases). From germline, CDR1 is KGHSH and CDR2 LQKENI. Trimming took 4 bases from V and 4 from J, leaving 15 bases between them. This CDR3 is 15 amino acids long. CDR3 nucleotide sequence: TGTGCCAGCTCACTACGGTACGGGGGACCAGATACGCAGTATTTT. Translation: CASSLRYGGPDTQYF.

The chain combines TRBV20-1 with TRBJ1-2, with D hard to call. Trimming pared 6 bases from V and 3 bases from J, leaving 5 bases between. The CDR3 sequence is 10 residues long. Per germline, CDR1 DFQATT and CDR2 SNEGSKA (reference sequence). The CDR3, as DNA: TGCAGTGCGAATGACTATGGCTACACCTTC. As protein: CSANDYGYTF.

The chain uses TRBV7-2 and TRBJ2-1; the match to TRBD1 covers 9 bases. V was pared by 5 bases and J by 7 bases, with 6 bases of the junction left unmatched. Germline assignment: CDR1 SGHTA and CDR2 FQGNSA. The CDR3 contains 14 residues. CDR3 sequence: CASSIGQGRNEQFF. Written as DNA, the CDR3 is TGTGCCAGCAGCATCGGACAGGGGCGGAATGAGCAGTTCTTC.

The V and J genes are TRBV10-3 and TRBJ1-2; 7 bases align to TRBD1. The CDR3 covers 13 residues. Germline-derived CDR1 and CDR2 are ENHRY and SYGVKD. J was trimmed by 4 bases and V by 6 bases; bases with no gene match: 5. CDR3 sequence reads: CAIRRDSLYGYTF. As DNA, the CDR3 is TGTGCCATCAGAAGGGACAGTCTCTATGGCTACACCTTC.